This TCR beta chain stems from a study of breast tumors, draining lymph nodes, adjacent tissues. Findings of the study overall: The lymph node origin of tumor T cells was framed as consistent with a hypothesis, not demonstrated.

MiXCR, applied by TCRdb to the multiplex PCR reads, yields one record per CDR3 protein. The table records 66,000 or so distinct CDR3 sequences, around two fifths of them present only once. This CDR3 spans 15 amino acids. Germline V gene sequence: CDR1 LNHNV, CDR2 YYDKDF (reference sequence). Trimming took off 3 bases at V and 6 bases at J, with 16 bases between the two ends. Comment on this clonotype: Its specificity is not known.

This clonotype was obtained from a female donor with breast cancer. Some clones in this sample may be carry-over from other donors' samples. The chain employs TRBV15 and TRBJ2-3; weak D call: TRBD2 (6 bases). The sample comprised breast tumor tissue. CDR3 sequence: CATSSFSGVGDTQYF. The CDR3 bases are TGTGCCACCAGCAGCTTCTCGGGGGTAGGGGATACGCAGTATTTT.